This TCR beta chain was sequenced for a study of shared T cell receptors in the human thymus. The assay was immunoSEQ multiplex PCR, and TCRdb's table has in-frame clones only and misses some. The sample holds almost 550,000 clones, about 84% seen once. CDR3 length: 15 amino acids. Deletions cut 7 bases from V and 0 bases from J, with 13 bases between. In germline, CDR1 is MNHNS, CDR2 SASEGT. The same data also went into a second study, on human thymus T cells. That report adds: Thymus pieces cut out during corrective heart surgery were the tissue that was used. Thymic repertoires overlap heavily among unrelated individuals, related research has reported.

The sequence was obtained from a boy in the first two years of life with a congenital heart defect. V gene TRBV6-1 combines with J gene TRBJ2-1; D is possibly TRBD1 (5 bases). Sequencing was carried out using thymocytes. The CDR3: CASINRKSSYNEQFF. The CDR3 DNA follows: TGTGCCAGCATTAACAGGAAAAGCTCCTACAATGAGCAGTTCTTC.